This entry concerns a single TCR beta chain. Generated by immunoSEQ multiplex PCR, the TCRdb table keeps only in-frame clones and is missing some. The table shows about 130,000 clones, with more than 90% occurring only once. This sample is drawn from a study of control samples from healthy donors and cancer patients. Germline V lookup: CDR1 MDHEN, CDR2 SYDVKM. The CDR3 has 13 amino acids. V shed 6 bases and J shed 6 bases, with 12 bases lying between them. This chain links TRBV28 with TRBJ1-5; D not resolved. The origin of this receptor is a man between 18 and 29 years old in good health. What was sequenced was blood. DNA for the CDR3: TGTGCCAGCAGGTGGACGGTGACTCAGCCCCAGCATTTT. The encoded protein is CASRWTVTQPQHF.